This TCR beta chain was captured by sequencing in a study of cytomegalovirus exposure and HLA in healthy donors. The wider study: The 100 to 150 validation repertoires and the roughly 700 first-cohort repertoires shared a platform, a later analysis reported. Findings and caveats of the study: Listed as cytomegalovirus-associated were 150 or so TCR beta chains. Most sequenced TCRs were rare (though some public TCRs occurred in many donors). Clusters of TCRs from the first cohort tended to co-occur in the 110 or so validation repertoires (as a later analysis found).

V shed 6 bases, J shed 7 bases, and the junction held 9 bases outside the gene matches. The CDR3 has 13 residues. The germline V gene has CDR1 SQVTM and CDR2 ANQGSEA. A remark on this clone: Its specificity is unknown.

The repertoire was sequenced with immunoSEQ multiplex PCR; TCRdb's copy has only in-frame clones and lacks some. The sample carries 140,000 or so clones, roughly 87% recorded once. V is TRBV29-1 and J is TRBJ2-1; 7 bases map to TRBD2. Sequencing input: PBMCs. The TCR comes from a man between 18 and 35 years old in good health and CMV-seropositive. The chain's CDR3 is CSVGGLVGNEQFF. CDR3 nucleotides: TGCAGCGTCGGTGGACTAGTCGGAAATGAGCAGTTCTTC.